These T cell receptor beta chains were read from a single sample in a study of blood T cell repertoires in COVID-19. Sequencing used immunoSEQ multiplex PCR; TCRdb keeps in-frame clones, though not all of them. The sample carries roughly 180,000 clones, roughly 80% recorded once. Sequenced material: peripheral blood. The receptors shown here come from a middle-aged woman with COVID-19, enrolled during active disease. CDR3s include the opening cysteine and the closing phenylalanine or tryptophan. Fields, in order: J gene, clone size, D gene, V gene, CDR3 DNA, CDR3 protein. D genes are given only for firm matches. For some rows the clone size is stated as once, few or many, or as a class when expanded; others skip it.

j_gene: TRBJ2-6; abundance: .; d_gene: TRBD1; v_gene: TRBV14; CDR3nt: TGTGCCAGCAGCCAAGTCTTCGGGACAGCCTCTGGGGCCAACGTCCTGACTTTC; CDR3aa: CASSQVFGTASGANVLTF
j_gene: TRBJ1-2; abundance: few; d_gene: .; v_gene: TRBV28; CDR3nt: TGTGCCAGCGGGTCCTTCACCATGGGAGGGGATGGCTACACCTTC; CDR3aa: CASGSFTMGGDGYTF
j_gene: TRBJ2-7; abundance: .; d_gene: TRBD1; v_gene: TRBV27; CDR3nt: TGTGCCAGCAGACAGGGGGCCAGCTACGAGCAGTACTTC; CDR3aa: CASRQGASYEQYF
j_gene: TRBJ1-2; abundance: .; d_gene: TRBD1; v_gene: TRBV6-5; CDR3nt: TGTGCCAGGCCGAGAAAATACAGGGGGCAACAGGGCTACACCTTC; CDR3aa: CARPRKYRGQQGYTF
j_gene: TRBJ2-6; abundance: .; d_gene: .; v_gene: TRBV19; CDR3nt: TGTGCCAGTAGTATTACAGGGCCTGGGGCCAACGTCCTGACTTTC; CDR3aa: CASSITGPGANVLTF
j_gene: TRBJ2-2; abundance: .; d_gene: .; v_gene: TRBV29-1; CDR3nt: TGCAGCGTATCCTTTGGCCGTAACACCGGGGAGCTGTTTTTT; CDR3aa: CSVSFGRNTGELFF
j_gene: TRBJ2-4; abundance: .; d_gene: .; v_gene: TRBV3-1/TRBV3-2; CDR3nt: TGTGCCAGCAGCCGAGACCTAGCCAAAAACATTCAGTACTTC; CDR3aa: CASSRDLAKNIQYF
j_gene: TRBJ2-2; abundance: .; d_gene: .; v_gene: TRBV9; CDR3nt: TGTGCCAGCAGCGTAGGAGGACTGACCGGGGAGCTGTTTTTT; CDR3aa: CASSVGGLTGELFF
j_gene: TRBJ2-7; abundance: .; d_gene: TRBD2; v_gene: TRBV5-1; CDR3nt: TGCGCCAGCAGCTCCGGGACTACCTCCTACGAGCAGTACTTC; CDR3aa: CASSSGTTSYEQYF
j_gene: TRBJ1-5; abundance: .; d_gene: .; v_gene: TRBV5-5; CDR3nt: TGTGCCAGCAGCTTGTCCCGGACAGTTAATCAGCCCCAGCATTTT; CDR3aa: CASSLSRTVNQPQHF
j_gene: TRBJ2-1; abundance: .; d_gene: .; v_gene: TRBV7-2; CDR3nt: TGTGCCAGCAGCTCCAGTGTCCGGGACAATGAGCAGTTCTTC; CDR3aa: CASSSSVRDNEQFF
j_gene: TRBJ1-5; abundance: .; d_gene: TRBD1; v_gene: TRBV4-2; CDR3nt: TGTGCCAGCAGCCCCCGGGACAGCTACAATCAGCCCCAGCATTTT; CDR3aa: CASSPRDSYNQPQHF
j_gene: TRBJ2-2; abundance: .; d_gene: .; v_gene: TRBV2; CDR3nt: TGTGCCAGCAGGATCGAGGGAAAAAACACCGGGGAGCTGTTTTTT; CDR3aa: CASRIEGKNTGELFF
j_gene: TRBJ2-2; abundance: .; d_gene: .; v_gene: TRBV5-1; CDR3nt: TGCGCCAGCAGCTTGGAGGGGTTGGCCGGGGAGCTGTTTTTT; CDR3aa: CASSLEGLAGELFF
j_gene: TRBJ2-2; abundance: .; d_gene: TRBD2; v_gene: TRBV6-2/TRBV6-3; CDR3nt: TGTGCCAGCAGCCCCCTAGCGGTCCTCGGCGGGGAGCTGTTTTTT; CDR3aa: CASSPLAVLGGELFF
j_gene: TRBJ2-7; abundance: .; d_gene: TRBD2; v_gene: TRBV9; CDR3nt: TGTGCCAGCAGCCCTAGCGGACGTGGGCAGTACTTC; CDR3aa: CASSPSGRGQYF
j_gene: TRBJ1-6; abundance: .; d_gene: TRBD1; v_gene: TRBV5-6; CDR3nt: TGTGCCAGCAGCTTGGGACAGGGAGTCGGTTCACCCCTCCACTTT; CDR3aa: CASSLGQGVGSPLHF
j_gene: TRBJ2-1; abundance: .; d_gene: TRBD2; v_gene: TRBV10-2; CDR3nt: TGCGCCAGCAGTGAGTTTAGCGGGACGGGTGAGCAGTTCTTC; CDR3aa: CASSEFSGTGEQFF
j_gene: TRBJ1-1; abundance: .; d_gene: .; v_gene: TRBV7-9; CDR3nt: TGTGCCAGCAGCTTAGGTAGCATGAACACTGAAGCTTTCTTT; CDR3aa: CASSLGSMNTEAFF
j_gene: TRBJ2-3; abundance: .; d_gene: .; v_gene: TRBV7-9; CDR3nt: TGTGCCAGCAGCTTTAATGGCATCGGGAGAGGTGTTACGCAGTATTTT; CDR3aa: CASSFNGIGRGVTQYF
j_gene: TRBJ1-2; abundance: few; d_gene: .; v_gene: TRBV7-9; CDR3nt: TGTGCCAGCATAAATAGCAGAAATAATGGCTACACCTTC; CDR3aa: CASINSRNNGYTF
j_gene: TRBJ1-6; abundance: few; d_gene: .; v_gene: TRBV28; CDR3nt: TGTGCCAGCAGTTTGGAGGACGTTCGGGGATTAGATTCACCCCTCCACTTT; CDR3aa: CASSLEDVRGLDSPLHF
j_gene: TRBJ2-2; abundance: .; d_gene: TRBD2; v_gene: TRBV4-1; CDR3nt: TGCGCCAGCAGCGGGCCGGGGGGGCTCGACACCGGGGAGCTGTTTTTT; CDR3aa: CASSGPGGLDTGELFF
j_gene: TRBJ1-2; abundance: .; d_gene: .; v_gene: TRBV7-8; CDR3nt: TGTGCCAGCAGCTACCTTGAGACACGCTATGGCTACACCTTC; CDR3aa: CASSYLETRYGYTF
j_gene: TRBJ2-1; abundance: .; d_gene: .; v_gene: TRBV28; CDR3nt: TGTGCCAGCAGTAATACAGGGAGAAATGAGCAGTTCTTC; CDR3aa: CASSNTGRNEQFF
j_gene: TRBJ1-2; abundance: few; d_gene: .; v_gene: TRBV19; CDR3nt: TGTGCCAGTAGTATAGGTAGCAGAGACTATGGCTACACCTTC; CDR3aa: CASSIGSRDYGYTF